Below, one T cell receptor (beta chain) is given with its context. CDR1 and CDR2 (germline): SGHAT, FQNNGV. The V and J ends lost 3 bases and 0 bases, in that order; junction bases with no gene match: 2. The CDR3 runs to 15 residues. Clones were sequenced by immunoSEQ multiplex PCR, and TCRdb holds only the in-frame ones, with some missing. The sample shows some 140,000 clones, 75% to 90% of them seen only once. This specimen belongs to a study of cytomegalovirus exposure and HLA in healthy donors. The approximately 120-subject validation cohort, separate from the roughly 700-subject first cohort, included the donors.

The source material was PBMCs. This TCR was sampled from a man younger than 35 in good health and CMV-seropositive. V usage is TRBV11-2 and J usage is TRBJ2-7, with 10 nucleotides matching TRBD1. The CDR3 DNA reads TGTGCCAGCAGCTTTCGGGACAGGGGCTCCTACGAGCAGTACTTC. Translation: CASSFRDRGSYEQYF.